These 30 T cell receptor beta chains were sequenced from one sample in a study of cytomegalovirus exposure and HLA in healthy donors. It was with 60 Vbeta and 13 Jbeta primers that the PCR ran. TCRdb's copy holds only in-frame clones and misses some; the assay was immunoSEQ multiplex PCR. The profile shows 60,000 to 75,000 clones, 65% to 90% of them singletons. Sequencing was performed on PBMCs. The receptor source for this set is a female donor in good health and CMV-seronegative.

The chain links TRBV7-3 to TRBJ2-6, with 7 bases identical to TRBD1. V lost 9 bases to trimming and J lost 0 bases; unmatched junction nucleotides: 14. CDR3 size: 18 residues. Germline V lookup: CDR1 SGHTA, CDR2 FQGTGA. The CDR3 spells CASMARDSSFSGANVLTF. The CDR3 DNA reads as TGTGCCAGTATGGCCAGGGACAGTTCATTCTCTGGGGCCAACGTCCTGACTTTC.

The chain couples TRBV2 to TRBJ1-6, with D tentatively TRBD1 (5 bases). CDR1 and CDR2 (germline): SNHLY, FYNNEI. The CDR3 spans 15 residues. V was trimmed by 6 bases and J by 4 bases, leaving 13 bases between them. This chain's CDR3 is CASRAGIGYNSPLHF. The CDR3 DNA sequence: TGTGCCAGCAGGGCAGGGATAGGGTATAATTCACCCCTCCACTTT.

The chain couples TRBV6-6 to TRBJ2-5, with 12 nucleotides matching TRBD2. Germline V gives CDR1 MNHNY, CDR2 SVGAGI (reference sequence). Losses at the gene ends were 6 bases for V and 7 bases for J; bases not matched to a gene: 6. The CDR3 loop spans 14 amino acids. For the CDR3, the DNA is TGTGCCAGCAGCCGGACTAGCGGGATGGGGACCCAGTACTTC. Translated: CASSRTSGMGTQYF.

This rearrangement joins TRBV2 to TRBJ2-2; TRBD2 might be the D (6 bases). This CDR3 contains 19 residues. Looked up from germline, CDR1 is SNHLY and CDR2 is FYNNEI. The V end was cut by 7 bases, the J end by 1 base, with 25 bases between. CDR3 nucleotide sequence: TGTGCCAGCACTCATCCGAGAGTGGCTAGCGAACAGAACACCGGGGAGCTGTTTTTT. It translates to CASTHPRVASEQNTGELFF. Drawing the rest from reference TRBV2 and TRBJ2-2, the complete variable domain is EPEVTQTPSHQVTQMGQEVILRCVPISNHLYFYWYRQILGQKVEFLVSFYNNEISEKSEIFDDQFSVERPDGSNFTLKIRSTKLEDSAMYFCASTHPRVASEQNTGELFFGEGSRLTVL.

The chain is built from TRBV19 and TRBJ2-5; 13 positions agree with TRBD2. J was trimmed by 1 base and V by 2 bases; bases with no gene match: 4. Germline V gene sequence: CDR1 LNHDA, CDR2 SQIVND (reference sequence). The CDR3 consists of 17 residues. CDR3 amino acids: CASSIRRTSGGQETQYF. The CDR3, as DNA: TGTGCCAGTAGTATACGTCGGACTAGCGGGGGCCAAGAGACCCAGTACTTC.

This sequence joins TRBV9 and TRBJ2-1; TRBD2 matches 16 bases. Losses at the gene ends were 3 bases for V and 8 bases for J; bases not matched to a gene: 2. The CDR3 is 15 residues long. Looked up from germline, CDR1 is SGDLS and CDR2 is YYNGEE. As DNA, the CDR3 is TGTGCCAGCAGCGAGGGGACTAGCGGGGGGGATGAGCAGTTCTTC. Its protein is CASSEGTSGGDEQFF.

The genes are TRBV7-9 and TRBJ2-4, with D maybe TRBD2 (5 bases). V lost 5 bases and J lost 7, with 15 bases in between. This CDR3 is 14 amino acids long. Germline V gene sequence: CDR1 SEHNR, CDR2 FQNEAQ (reference sequence). The CDR3 loop is CASSEEEGSNIQYF. CDR3 DNA sequence: TGTGCCAGCAGCGAAGAAGAGGGCTCGAACATTCAGTACTTC.

The chain recombines TRBV28 with TRBJ2-7, with TRBD1 matching over 7 bases. CDR1 and CDR2 (germline): MDHEN, SYDVKM. This CDR3 is 14 amino acids long. J gave up 0 bases and V 6 bases, and 5 bases lay outside the gene matches. The CDR3 reads CASRTGTASYEQYF. Written as DNA, the CDR3 is TGTGCCAGCAGAACTGGGACAGCCTCCTACGAGCAGTACTTC.

This clone has just a few counts. The V and J genes are TRBV10-3 and TRBJ2-6; no clear D gene. The CDR3 length is 14 residues. V was pared by 9 bases and J by 0 bases, with 9 bases between. CDR1 ENHRY and CDR2 SYGVKD come from the germline V gene. The CDR3 nucleotides are TGTGCCATAGCTCGAGTCTCTGGGGCCAACGTCCTGACTTTC. It is translated as CAIARVSGANVLTF.

The chain uses TRBV7-3 and TRBJ1-3; D gene uncertain. This CDR3 is 14 amino acids long. Trimming shortened V by 9 bases and J by 0 bases, and 12 bases separated the two germline ends. The germline V gene encodes CDR1 SGHTA and CDR2 FQGTGA. The CDR3 region has the DNA TGTGCCAGTAATCTAACAGACTCTGGAAACACCATATATTTT. The encoded protein is CASNLTDSGNTIYF. The full variable domain, its missing parts supplied by reference TRBV7-3 and TRBJ1-3, is GAGVSQTPSNKVTEKGKYVELRCDPISGHTALYWYRQSLGQGPEFLIYFQGTGAADDSGLPNDRFFAVRPEGSVSTLKIQRTERGDSAVYLCASNLTDSGNTIYFGEGSWLTVV.

This clone was picked up one time. The chain employs TRBV28 and TRBJ2-1, with D hard to call. Between the trimmed V and J ends, which lost 6 bases and 9 bases, there was a span of 15 bases. CDR1 and CDR2 from the germline V gene are MDHEN and SYDVKM. The CDR3 is made up of 13 amino acids. CDR3 loop: CASRSTDTGEQFF. DNA of the CDR3: TGTGCCAGCAGATCCACCGACACCGGTGAGCAGTTCTTC.

This chain links TRBV28 with TRBJ1-2, with 7 positions matching TRBD1. Trimming cost V 2 bases and J 3 bases; bases outside gene matches: 0. The CDR3 has 13 amino acids. CDR1 and CDR2 (germline): MDHEN, SYDVKM. The CDR3 DNA reads TGTGCCAGCAGTTTAGGGACAGACTATGGCTACACCTTC. Its translation: CASSLGTDYGYTF.

This sequence joins TRBV19 and TRBJ1-2; a weak D match, TRBD1 (6 bases). V was cut by 5 bases and J by 0 bases, with 13 bases left in between. CDR3 length equals 15 residues. Germline values: CDR1 LNHDA, CDR2 SQIVND (reference sequence). The DNA of the CDR3 is TGTGCCAGTAGTTTTTTGGGGGCTTCTAACTATGGCTACACCTTC. Encoded protein: CASSFLGASNYGYTF.

The rearrangement links TRBV7-9 to TRBJ2-1; D is possibly TRBD1 (5 bases). V lost 5 bases, J lost 10 bases, and 12 bases lay in between. This CDR3 is built from 12 residues. The germline V gene encodes CDR1 SEHNR and CDR2 FQNEAQ (reference sequence). The CDR3 spells CASSPQGTEQFF. The CDR3 coding sequence is TGTGCCAGCAGCCCCCAGGGAACGGAGCAGTTCTTC.

The J gene is TRBJ2-5, the V gene TRBV5-4; 9 bases are shared with TRBD2. The germline CDR1 and CDR2 sequences are SGHNT and YYREEE (reference sequence). The trim removed 1 base at V and 3 bases at J, leaving 7 bases unmatched. The CDR3 is 16 residues long. CDR3 DNA sequence: TGTGCCAGCAGCTTGTTAGCGGGAGAGGGAGAAGAGACCCAGTACTTC. This codes for CASSLLAGEGEETQYF.

CDR3: CASSSSFGGGYEQYF. DNA for the CDR3: TGTGCCAGCAGTTCCTCGTTCGGCGGGGGCTACGAGCAGTACTTC. The chain employs TRBV7-2 and TRBJ2-7; TRBD2 aligns across 7 bases. Germline V gene lookup returns CDR1 SGHTA and CDR2 FQGNSA. V lost 6 bases and J lost 3; bases outside the gene matches: 11. CDR3 length: 15 residues. Drawing the rest from reference TRBV7-2 and TRBJ2-7, the complete variable domain is GAGVSQSPSNKVTEKGKDVELRCDPISGHTALYWYRQSLGQGLEFLIYFQGNSAPDKSGLPSDRFSAERTGGSVSTLTIQRTQQEDSAVYLCASSSSFGGGYEQYFGPGTRLTVT.

The J gene is TRBJ1-2, the V gene TRBV6-1; 9 positions match TRBD1. The CDR3 is 15 amino acids. Losses at the gene ends were 4 bases for V and 0 bases for J; bases not matched to a gene: 3. Germline CDR1 MNHNS, CDR2 SASEGT. The CDR3 DNA follows: TGTGCCAGCAGTGGCCGGGACAGGGCTAACTATGGCTACACCTTC. Residues: CASSGRDRANYGYTF.

The chain recombines TRBV7-8 with TRBJ1-1; 7 bases align to TRBD1. Germline CDR1 reads SGHVS; CDR2 reads FQNEAQ. The CDR3 spans 16 residues. The junction had 13 bases not matched to a gene; V was cut back by 5 bases and J by 4 bases. CDR3 sequence: CASSPGTVRKGTEAFF. CDR3 in DNA: TGTGCCAGCAGCCCTGGGACAGTCCGGAAGGGCACTGAAGCTTTCTTT.

This rearrangement joins TRBV7-2 to TRBJ2-3; 11 bases agree with TRBD1. The CDR3 has 15 residues. Looked up from germline, CDR1 is SGHTA and CDR2 is FQGNSA. V dropped 5 bases and J dropped 3; count of bases not matched to a gene: 4. The CDR3 region has the DNA TGTGCCAGCAGCAGGGGACAGGGGGGAACAGATACGCAGTATTTT. Translated, it gives CASSRGQGGTDTQYF.

The chain joins TRBV27 to TRBJ1-1; 7 bases are a match to TRBD1. The CDR3 has 16 residues. Trimming removed 6 bases from V and 4 bases from J; junction bases left unmatched: 14. Germline CDR1 is MNHEY and CDR2 is SMNVEV (reference sequence). The CDR3 here is CASSLRGGAYGTEAFF. Here the CDR3 DNA reads TGTGCCAGCAGCCTCCGAGGGGGCGCTTATGGCACTGAAGCTTTCTTT.

The chain has TRBV21-1 and TRBJ1-6; the table's D call of TRBD1 was not tested on the DNA. TRBV21-1 is marked as a pseudogene. CDR3 length: 14 residues. The CDR3: CASVQGALNSPLHF. In nucleotides, the CDR3 is TGTGCCAGCGTTCAAGGGGCCCTGAATTCACCCCTCCACTTT.

The V call is TRBV19, the J call TRBJ1-4, with TRBD1 identical over 9 bases. V gave up 4 bases and J gave up 8 bases; unmatched junction bases: 11. This CDR3 contains 16 residues. In germline, CDR1 is LNHDA, CDR2 SQIVND (reference sequence). The DNA of the CDR3 is TGTGCCAGTAGTAGAACTCCCGGGACAGGGAAGGAAAAACTGTTTTTT. This encodes CASSRTPGTGKEKLFF. Variable domain in full (rest from reference TRBV19 and TRBJ1-4): DGGITQSPKYLFRKEGQNVTLSCEQNLNHDAMYWYRQDPGQGLRLIYYSQIVNDFQKGDIAEGYSVSREKKESFPLTVTSAQKNPTAFYLCASSRTPGTGKEKLFFGSGTQLSVL.

V and J are TRBV6-6 and TRBJ1-6; 8 bases fit TRBD1. Unmatched junction bases numbered 8, after V lost 6 bases and J lost 10 bases. CDR1 and CDR2 (germline): MNHNY, SVGAGI (reference sequence). This CDR3 is 14 amino acids long. CDR3 DNA: TGTGCCAGCAGGTCAGGGGGCTCGGGATCACCCCTCCACTTT. Its translation is CASRSGGSGSPLHF.

This clone was observed a single time. The V call is TRBV7-2, the J call TRBJ1-6, with D possibly TRBD1 on 6 matching bases. Germline CDR1 reads SGHTA; CDR2 reads FQGNSA. CDR3 length: 13 residues. The V end was cut by 2 bases, the J end by 12 bases, with 11 bases between. This CDR3 reads CASSLPDRLPLHF. The CDR3 region has the DNA TGTGCCAGCAGCTTACCTGACAGGCTACCCCTCCACTTT.

The V gene is TRBV7-8, the J gene TRBJ1-5, with 8 nucleotides matching TRBD1. Germline CDR1 and CDR2: SGHVS and FQNEAQ. Trimming took 3 bases from V and 7 from J; bases not matched to a gene: 8. The CDR3 length is 15 residues. The CDR3 loop is CASSFTDRGGQPQHF. As DNA, the CDR3 is TGTGCCAGCAGCTTTACCGACAGGGGTGGACAGCCCCAGCATTTT.

This chain uses TRBV6-5 with TRBJ1-6, with unresolved D. Germline CDR1 and CDR2: MNHEY and SVGAGI. The CDR3 sequence is 14 residues long. V shed 4 bases and J shed 7 bases, with 11 bases lying between them. In DNA form, the CDR3 reads TGTGCCAGCAGTTGGAGGCGTGGCAATTCACCCCTCCACTTT. Its translation is CASSWRRGNSPLHF.

This clone was picked up a small number of times. V gene TRBV2 combines with J gene TRBJ1-4; 9 bases line up with TRBD1. The CDR3 consists of 12 residues. Trimming removed 8 bases from V and 7 bases from J; junction bases left unmatched: 2. In germline, CDR1 is SNHLY, CDR2 FYNNEI. The CDR3 here is CASRDRVEKLFF. DNA of the CDR3: TGTGCCAGCCGGGACAGGGTTGAAAAACTGTTTTTT.

The chain recombines TRBV10-3 with TRBJ2-7, with 9 bases identical to TRBD2. Germline values: CDR1 ENHRY, CDR2 SYGVKD. The CDR3 length is 14 residues. J gave up 4 bases and V 4 bases, and 5 bases lay outside the gene matches. CDR3 sequence (DNA): TGTGCCATCAGTGTGGCGGGAGGGTCGTACGAGCAGTACTTC. Its translation: CAISVAGGSYEQYF.

This rearrangement joins TRBV9 to TRBJ2-7; 7 bases line up with TRBD1. The CDR3 is 14 residues long. Germline CDR1 and CDR2: SGDLS and YYNGEE. Unmatched junction bases numbered 4, after V lost 4 bases and J lost 0 bases. DNA of the CDR3: TGTGCCAGCAGCCCCGGGACAGACTCCTACGAGCAGTACTTC. Encoded protein: CASSPGTDSYEQYF.

This chain connects TRBV4-2 to TRBJ1-1, with a possible D match to TRBD1 (5 bases). The CDR3 loop spans 14 amino acids. Germline CDR1 LGHNA, CDR2 YNFKEQ. Trimming took 0 bases from V and 0 from J, leaving 5 bases between them. CDR3 sequence reads: CASSQDRVNTEAFF. The CDR3 DNA is TGTGCCAGCAGCCAAGACAGGGTGAACACTGAAGCTTTCTTT.